This T cell receptor beta chain was identified in a study of T cells in Graves' hyperthyroidism and ophthalmopathy. The study, taken as a whole, reports: Blood also showed most of the thyroid clonotypes that were expanded above 0.001. Before onset, by a median of around six months, the model predicted ophthalmopathy.

V was pared by 4 bases and J by 4 bases, with 18 bases between. This CDR3 is 15 amino acids long. CDR1 is SGHRS and CDR2 is YFSETQ in the germline V gene. This clonotype was observed at least ten times. No antigen is known for it. Amplification of TCR beta CDR3 regions was performed using RNA transcripts as template. Initially, a first-round RT-PCR of the TCR CDR3 employed the HTBI primer set. Each CDR3 protein is one row after TCRdb ran MiXCR on the multiplex PCR reads. Of roughly 500,000 distinct CDR3 sequences in the sample, 40% to 50% were seen once. Uncontrolled infection, other autoimmune disease, pregnancy or lactation disqualified patients from enrolment. Diagnosis rested on symptoms, serum thyroxine and TRAb, thyroid ultrasound, and orbital computed tomography.

This receptor was identified in an adult woman with Graves' disease, either hyperthyroidism or ophthalmopathy (not recorded which). The source material was peripheral blood or thyroid tissue (not recorded which). This chain links TRBV5-1 with TRBJ2-7; D is undetermined. The CDR3 is CASSPRWQAEYEQYF. In DNA form, the CDR3 reads TGCGCCAGCAGCCCTCGGTGGCAGGCCGAATACGAGCAGTACTTC.